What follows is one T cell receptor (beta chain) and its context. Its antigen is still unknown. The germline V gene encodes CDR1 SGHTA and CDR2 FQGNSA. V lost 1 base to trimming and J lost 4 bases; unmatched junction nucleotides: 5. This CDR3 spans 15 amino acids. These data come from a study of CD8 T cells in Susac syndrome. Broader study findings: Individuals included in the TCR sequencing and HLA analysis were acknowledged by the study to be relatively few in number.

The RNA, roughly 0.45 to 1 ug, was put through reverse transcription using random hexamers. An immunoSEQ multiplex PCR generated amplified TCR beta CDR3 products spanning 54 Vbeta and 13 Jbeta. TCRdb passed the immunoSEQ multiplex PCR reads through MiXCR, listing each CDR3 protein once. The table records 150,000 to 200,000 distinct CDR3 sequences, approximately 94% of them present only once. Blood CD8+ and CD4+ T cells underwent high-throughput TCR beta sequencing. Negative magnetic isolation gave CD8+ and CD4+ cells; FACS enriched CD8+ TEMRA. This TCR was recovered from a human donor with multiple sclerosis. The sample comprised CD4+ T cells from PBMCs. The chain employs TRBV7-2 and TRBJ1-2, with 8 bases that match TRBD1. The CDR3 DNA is TGTGCCAGCAGCTTAGAACAGGGGGGGATCTATGGCTACACCTTC. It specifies CASSLEQGGIYGYTF.